One TCR beta chain is described in this entry. The germline CDR1 and CDR2 sequences are SGHNT and YENEEA. The CDR3 is made up of 12 amino acids. Trimming removed 6 bases from V and 3 bases from J, with 9 bases in between. The primer mix had 60 Vbeta and 13 Jbeta primers. The assay was immunoSEQ multiplex PCR, and TCRdb's table has in-frame clones only and misses some. The table shows roughly 110,000 clones, with 82% occurring only once. This sample is drawn from a study of cytomegalovirus exposure and HLA in healthy donors. V usage is TRBV11-3 and J usage is TRBJ2-7, with D maybe TRBD1 (5 bases). The specimen was PBMCs. This TCR derives from a man over 45 in good health and CMV-seronegative. CDR3 DNA sequence: TGTGCCAGCAGTCCCGACAGCTACGAGCAGTACTTC. Its translation is CASSPDSYEQYF.